This T cell receptor (beta chain) was recorded in a study of cytomegalovirus exposure and HLA in healthy donors. Study-wide findings and caveats: Donors belonging to an Asian-associated ancestry cluster reportedly showed fewer N-insertions in productive TCRs than the roughly 700-donor mean, according to what a later analysis found.

With 60 Vbeta and 13 Jbeta primers, the PCR was carried out. Sequenced by immunoSEQ multiplex PCR; TCRdb stores in-frame clones only, minus some. Here the sample spans 200,000 to 250,000 clones, 75% being singletons. With regard to this clone: The antigen remains undetermined.

CDR3 length: 15 residues. V gave up 8 bases and J gave up 2 bases; unmatched junction bases: 4. The germline CDR1 and CDR2 sequences are SGHTA and FQGNSA. Sample: PBMCs. The chain combines TRBV7-2 with TRBJ2-3; 13 bases fit TRBD2. This clonotype originated in a woman aged 30 to 39 in good health and CMV-seronegative. This CDR3 reads CASRLAGGHTDTQYF. DNA of the CDR3: TGTGCCAGCCGACTAGCGGGGGGACACACAGATACGCAGTATTTT.